This T cell receptor (beta chain) came from a study of blood T cell repertoires in COVID-19. At the level of the study: Donors in the United States, Italy and Spain gave samples during acute or convalescent COVID-19. Sources were T cells, B-cell-depleted T cells, or PBMCs; the material itself was cDNA or gDNA.

The V end was cut by 1 base, the J end by 4 bases, with 7 bases between. The CDR3 is 14 residues long. The germline V gene has CDR1 LNHDA and CDR2 SQIVND (reference sequence). This clone was seen a single time. The protocol was immunoSEQ multiplex PCR, while the TCRdb copy is restricted to in-frame clones and leaves out a portion. The table shows about 160,000 clones, with about 85% occurring only once. Seattle patients were enrolled while actively infected and followed longitudinally. This clonotype was sampled from a man older than 75 with COVID-19, enrolled during active disease. The sample consisted of peripheral blood. J is TRBJ2-2 and V is TRBV19; D is uncertain. For the CDR3, the DNA is TGTGCCAGTAGTATAGGACAACCCACCGGGGAGCTGTTTTTT. This gives the protein CASSIGQPTGELFF.